The source of this T cell receptor (beta chain) is a study of blood T cell repertoires in COVID-19. In the study overall: Sources were T cells, B-cell-depleted T cells, or PBMCs; the material itself was cDNA or gDNA.

Original processing notes: Quantification of nucleated cells was approximated via reference gene primer amplification. The assay was immunoSEQ multiplex PCR, and TCRdb's table has in-frame clones only and misses some. Clone size and the V and J calls come from that table; the DNA yielded D and trimming. The profile shows 250,000 to 300,000 clones, about four fifths of them singletons. Exposed participants encountered a COVID-19 case during the 2 weeks preceding study entry. The length of the CDR3 is 16 residues. The germline CDR1 and CDR2 sequences are MNHEY and SVGAGI. The V end was cut by 0 bases, the J end by 0 bases, with 9 bases between.

Input material: PBMCs or T cells enriched from blood (not recorded which). The clonotype originates from a man in his forties who had been exposed to COVID-19. V gene TRBV6-5 combines with J gene TRBJ1-3; D unresolved. CDR3: CASSYSIADSGNTIYF. The CDR3 DNA reads TGTGCCAGCAGTTACTCTATCGCGGACTCTGGAAACACCATATATTTT.